This TCR beta chain was found in a study of cytomegalovirus exposure and HLA in healthy donors. CDR3 length equals 15 residues. The germline gives CDR1 SGHDN, CDR2 FVKESK. Study conclusions and caveats: A later analysis linked a missense DCLRE1C variant to TCR beta V- and J-gene trimming.

60 Vbeta and 13 Jbeta primers were used in PCR. Sequencing was performed with immunoSEQ multiplex PCR; in TCRdb, only in-frame clones are kept and a portion is missing. The sample lists about 94,000 clones, about 62% occurring once. There were likely unrecorded immune exposures, though donors were nominally healthy when sampled. To note about this clone: The antigen remains undetermined.

The source material was PBMCs. This sequence originates from a man aged 25 to 40 in good health and CMV-seronegative. The rearrangement uses TRBV14 and TRBJ2-5; a possible D gene is TRBD1 (6 bases). The DNA end favors TRBJ2-7, so the J call may be wrong. The CDR3 is CASSQLDSNSYEQYF. The CDR3 bases are TGTGCCAGCAGCCAACTGGACAGTAACTCCTACGAGCAGTACTTC.